The present entry profiles one T cell receptor (beta chain) with its context. Antigen: not known. This record comes from a study of cytomegalovirus exposure and HLA in healthy donors. Study outcomes and limitations: Most observed TCR sequences were rare, whereas some public TCRs were detected in many donors. The classifier, whose performance was assessed in both the original and validation cohorts, reportedly diagnosed cytomegalovirus status with high specificity and sensitivity.

Sequencing was performed with immunoSEQ multiplex PCR; in TCRdb, only in-frame clones are kept and a portion is missing. The table shows approximately 280,000 clones, with approximately 83% occurring only once. The CDR3 is 14 amino acids. CDR1 and CDR2 (germline): SGHNT, YYREEE (reference sequence). The ends lost 4 bases at V and 4 bases at J; junction bases unmatched: 7. The TCR originated in a woman under 30 in good health and CMV-seronegative. Sequenced input: PBMCs. The chain employs TRBV5-4 and TRBJ2-7; TRBD2 aligns across 8 bases. The CDR3 nucleotides are TGTGCCAGCAGCACGGGACTAGGCGTTTACGAGCAGTACTTC. Translating it yields CASSTGLGVYEQYF.